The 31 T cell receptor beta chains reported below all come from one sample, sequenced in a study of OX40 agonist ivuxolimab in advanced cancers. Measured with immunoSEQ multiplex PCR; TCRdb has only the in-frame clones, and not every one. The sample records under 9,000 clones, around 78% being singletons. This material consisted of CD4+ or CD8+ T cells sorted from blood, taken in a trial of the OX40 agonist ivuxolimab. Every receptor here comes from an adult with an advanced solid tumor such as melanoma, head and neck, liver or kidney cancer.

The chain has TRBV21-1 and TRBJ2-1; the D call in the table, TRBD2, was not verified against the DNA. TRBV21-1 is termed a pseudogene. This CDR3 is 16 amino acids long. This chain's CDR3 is CASSKKSFVPYNEQFF. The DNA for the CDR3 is TGTGCCAGCAGCAAAAAGAGTTTCGTACCCTACAATGAGCAGTTCTTC.

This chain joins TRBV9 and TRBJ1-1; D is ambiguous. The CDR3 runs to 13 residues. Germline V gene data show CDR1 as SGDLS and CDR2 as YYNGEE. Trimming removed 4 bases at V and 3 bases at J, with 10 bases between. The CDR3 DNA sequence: TGTGCCAGCAGCCCCCGTGGTGACACTGAAGCTTTCTTT. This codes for CASSPRGDTEAFF.

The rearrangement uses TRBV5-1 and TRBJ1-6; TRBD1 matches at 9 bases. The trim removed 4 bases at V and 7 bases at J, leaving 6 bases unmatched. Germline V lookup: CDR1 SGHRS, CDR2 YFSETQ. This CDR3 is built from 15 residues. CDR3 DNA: TGCGCCAGCAGCGGGACAGGGACAAACAATTCACCCCTCCACTTT. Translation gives CASSGTGTNNSPLHF.

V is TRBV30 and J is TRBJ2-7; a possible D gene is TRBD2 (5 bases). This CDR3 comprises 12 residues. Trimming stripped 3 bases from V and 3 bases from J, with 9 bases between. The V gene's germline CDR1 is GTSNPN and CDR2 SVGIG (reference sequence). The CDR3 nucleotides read TGTGCCTGGAGGAAAGGGAGCTACGAGCAGTACTTC. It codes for CAWRKGSYEQYF.

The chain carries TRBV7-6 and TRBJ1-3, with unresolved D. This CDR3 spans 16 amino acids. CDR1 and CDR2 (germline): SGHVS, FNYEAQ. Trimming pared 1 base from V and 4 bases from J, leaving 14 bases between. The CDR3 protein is CASSLDPDKLGNTIYF. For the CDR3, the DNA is TGTGCCAGCAGCTTAGACCCAGATAAGCTCGGAAACACCATATATTTT.

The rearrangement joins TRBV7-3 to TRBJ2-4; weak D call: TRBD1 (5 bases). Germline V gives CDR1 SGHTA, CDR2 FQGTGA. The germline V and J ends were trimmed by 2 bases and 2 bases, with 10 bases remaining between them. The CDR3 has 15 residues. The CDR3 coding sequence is TGTGCCAGCAGCTTAGGGGCAGGGACCAAAAACATTCAGTACTTC. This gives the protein CASSLGAGTKNIQYF.

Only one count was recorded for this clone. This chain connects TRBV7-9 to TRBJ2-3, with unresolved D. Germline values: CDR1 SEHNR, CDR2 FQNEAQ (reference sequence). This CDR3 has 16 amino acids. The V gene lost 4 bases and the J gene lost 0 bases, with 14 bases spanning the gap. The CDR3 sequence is CASSYPPRLSTDTQYF. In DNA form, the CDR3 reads TGTGCCAGCAGCTACCCCCCCAGGCTTAGCACAGATACGCAGTATTTT.

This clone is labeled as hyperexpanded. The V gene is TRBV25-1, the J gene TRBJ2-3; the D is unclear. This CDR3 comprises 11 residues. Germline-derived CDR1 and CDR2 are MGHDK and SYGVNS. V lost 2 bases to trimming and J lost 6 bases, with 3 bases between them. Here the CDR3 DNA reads TGTGCCAGCAGTGAAGGTGATACGCAGTATTTT. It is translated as CASSEGDTQYF.

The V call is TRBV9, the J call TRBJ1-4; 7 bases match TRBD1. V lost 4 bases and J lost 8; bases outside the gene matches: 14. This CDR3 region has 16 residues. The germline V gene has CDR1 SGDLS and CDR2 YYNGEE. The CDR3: CASSPLGGGGGEKLFF. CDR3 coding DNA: TGTGCCAGCAGCCCTCTCGGGGGAGGGGGCGGCGAAAAACTGTTTTTT.

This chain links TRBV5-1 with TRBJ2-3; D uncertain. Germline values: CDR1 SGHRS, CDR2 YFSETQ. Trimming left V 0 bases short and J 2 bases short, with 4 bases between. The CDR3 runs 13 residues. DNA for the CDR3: TGCGCCAGCAGCTTGGGACTCACAGATACGCAGTATTTT. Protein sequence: CASSLGLTDTQYF.

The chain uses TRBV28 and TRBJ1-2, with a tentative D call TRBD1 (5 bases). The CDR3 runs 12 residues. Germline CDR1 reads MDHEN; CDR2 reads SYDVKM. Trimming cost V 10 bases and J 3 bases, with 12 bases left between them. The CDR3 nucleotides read TGTGCCACCCTAGGGACGGACTATGGCTACACCTTC. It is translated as CATLGTDYGYTF.

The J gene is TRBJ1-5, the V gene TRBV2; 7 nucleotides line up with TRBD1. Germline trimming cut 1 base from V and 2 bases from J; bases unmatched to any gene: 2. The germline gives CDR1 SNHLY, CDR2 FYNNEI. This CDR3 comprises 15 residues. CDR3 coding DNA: TGTGCCAGCAGTGAAGGACAGGGTGGCAATCAGCCCCAGCATTTT. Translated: CASSEGQGGNQPQHF.

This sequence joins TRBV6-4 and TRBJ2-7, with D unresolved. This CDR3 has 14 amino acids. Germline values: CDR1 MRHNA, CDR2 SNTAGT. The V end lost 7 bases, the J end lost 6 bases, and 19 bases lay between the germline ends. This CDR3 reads CASTLILQPLEQYF. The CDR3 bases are TGTGCCAGCACCTTGATACTACAGCCCCTCGAGCAGTACTTC.

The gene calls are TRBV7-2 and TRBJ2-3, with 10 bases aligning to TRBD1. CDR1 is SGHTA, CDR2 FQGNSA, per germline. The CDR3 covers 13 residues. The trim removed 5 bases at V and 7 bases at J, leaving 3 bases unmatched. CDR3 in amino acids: CASSAGQGNTQYF. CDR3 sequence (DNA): TGTGCCAGCAGCGCGGGACAGGGGAATACGCAGTATTTT.

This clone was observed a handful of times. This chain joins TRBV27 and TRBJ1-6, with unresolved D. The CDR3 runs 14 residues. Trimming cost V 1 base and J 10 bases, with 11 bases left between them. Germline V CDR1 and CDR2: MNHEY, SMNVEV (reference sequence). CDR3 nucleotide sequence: TGTGCCAGCAGTTTATTGGCAGGAAAGTCACCCCTCCACTTT. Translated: CASSLLAGKSPLHF.

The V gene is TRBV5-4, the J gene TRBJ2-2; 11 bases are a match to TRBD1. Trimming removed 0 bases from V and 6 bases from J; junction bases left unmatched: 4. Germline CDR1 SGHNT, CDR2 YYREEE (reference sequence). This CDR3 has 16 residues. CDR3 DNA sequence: TGTGCCAGCAGCTTGGGTGGGACAGGGGGGCCCGGGGAGCTGTTTTTT. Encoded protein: CASSLGGTGGPGELFF.

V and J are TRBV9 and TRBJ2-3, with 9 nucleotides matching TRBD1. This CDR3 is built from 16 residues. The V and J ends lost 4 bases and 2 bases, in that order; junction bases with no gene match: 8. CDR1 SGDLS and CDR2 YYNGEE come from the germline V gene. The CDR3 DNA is TGTGCCAGCAGCCCACGGACAGGGGAGGACACAGATACGCAGTATTTT. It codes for CASSPRTGEDTDTQYF.

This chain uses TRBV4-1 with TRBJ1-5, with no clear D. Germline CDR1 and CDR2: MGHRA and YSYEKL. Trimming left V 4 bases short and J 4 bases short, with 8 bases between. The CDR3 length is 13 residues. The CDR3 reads CASSLSRNQPQHF. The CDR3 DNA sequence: TGCGCCAGCAGCCTTTCTCGGAATCAGCCCCAGCATTTT.

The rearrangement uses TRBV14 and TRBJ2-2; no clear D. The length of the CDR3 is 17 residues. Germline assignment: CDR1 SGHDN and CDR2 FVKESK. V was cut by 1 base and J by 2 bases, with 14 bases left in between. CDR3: CASSQGYVYGNTGELFF. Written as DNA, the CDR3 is TGTGCCAGCAGCCAAGGATATGTTTACGGTAACACCGGGGAGCTGTTTTTT. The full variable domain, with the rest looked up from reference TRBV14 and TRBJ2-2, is EAGVTQFPSHSVIEKGQTVTLRCDPISGHDNLYWYRRVMGKEIKFLLHFVKESKQDESGMPNNRFLAERTGGTYSTLKVQPAELEDSGVYFCASSQGYVYGNTGELFFGEGSRLTVL.

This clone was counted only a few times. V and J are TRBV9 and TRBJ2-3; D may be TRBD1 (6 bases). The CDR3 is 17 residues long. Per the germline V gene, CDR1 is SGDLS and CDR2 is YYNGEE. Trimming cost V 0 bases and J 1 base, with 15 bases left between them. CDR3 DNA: TGTGCCAGCAGCGTAGAGACAGTCCCAGGGGGCACAGATACGCAGTATTTT. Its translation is CASSVETVPGGTDTQYF.

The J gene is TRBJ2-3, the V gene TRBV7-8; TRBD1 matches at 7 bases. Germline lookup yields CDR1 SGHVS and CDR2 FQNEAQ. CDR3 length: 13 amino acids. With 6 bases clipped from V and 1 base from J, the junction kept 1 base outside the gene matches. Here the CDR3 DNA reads TGTGCCAGCAGAACAGGGGGCACAGATACGCAGTATTTT. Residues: CASRTGGTDTQYF.

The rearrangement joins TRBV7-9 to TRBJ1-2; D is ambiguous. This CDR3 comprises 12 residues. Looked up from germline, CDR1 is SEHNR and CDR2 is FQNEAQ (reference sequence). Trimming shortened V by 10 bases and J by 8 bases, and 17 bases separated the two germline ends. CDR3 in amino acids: CAILRVQEGYTF. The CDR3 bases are TGTGCCATCCTGAGGGTTCAGGAAGGCTACACCTTC.

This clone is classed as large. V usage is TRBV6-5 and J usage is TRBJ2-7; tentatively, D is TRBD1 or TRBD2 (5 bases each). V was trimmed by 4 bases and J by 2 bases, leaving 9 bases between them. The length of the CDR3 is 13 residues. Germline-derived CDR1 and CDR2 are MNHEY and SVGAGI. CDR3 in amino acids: CASSSGLTYEQYF. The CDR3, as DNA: TGTGCCAGCAGTTCGGGGCTTACCTACGAGCAGTACTTC.

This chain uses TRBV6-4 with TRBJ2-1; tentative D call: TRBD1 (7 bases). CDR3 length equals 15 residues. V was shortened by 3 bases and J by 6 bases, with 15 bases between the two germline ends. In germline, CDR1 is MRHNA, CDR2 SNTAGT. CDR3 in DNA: TGTGCCAGCAGTGATGGGCAGGGGGGCGGCAATGAGCAGTTCTTC. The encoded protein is CASSDGQGGGNEQFF.

In DNA form, the CDR3 reads TGTGCCAGCAGTTACGGGGGCGGGAATGAGCAGTTCTTC. Translated: CASSYGGGNEQFF. This chain uses TRBV6-7 with TRBJ2-1; weak D call: TRBD1 (6 bases). TRBV6-7 is an ORF, with its function uncertain. Trimming pared 2 bases from V and 7 bases from J, leaving 9 bases between. The CDR3 runs to 13 residues.

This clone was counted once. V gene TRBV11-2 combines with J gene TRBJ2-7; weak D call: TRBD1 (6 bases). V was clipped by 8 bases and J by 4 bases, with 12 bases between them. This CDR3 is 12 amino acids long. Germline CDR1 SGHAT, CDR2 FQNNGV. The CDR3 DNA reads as TGTGCCAGCCGCCAGGGGCTGTACGAGCAGTACTTC. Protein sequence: CASRQGLYEQYF. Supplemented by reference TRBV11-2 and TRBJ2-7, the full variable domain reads EAGVAQSPRYKIIEKRQSVAFWCNPISGHATLYWYQQILGQGPKLLIQFQNNGVVDDSQLPKDRFSAERLKGVDSTLKIQPAKLEDSAVYLCASRQGLYEQYFGPGTRLTVT.

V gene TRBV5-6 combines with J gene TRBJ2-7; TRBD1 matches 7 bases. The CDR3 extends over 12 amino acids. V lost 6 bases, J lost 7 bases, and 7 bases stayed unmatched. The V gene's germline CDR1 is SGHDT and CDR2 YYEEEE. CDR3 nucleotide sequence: TGTGCCAGCACCCTCCAGGGGGTTGAGCAGTACTTC. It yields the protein CASTLQGVEQYF.

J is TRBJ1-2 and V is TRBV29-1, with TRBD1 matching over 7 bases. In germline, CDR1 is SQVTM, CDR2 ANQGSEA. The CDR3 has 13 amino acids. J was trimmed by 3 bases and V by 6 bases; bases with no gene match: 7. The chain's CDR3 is CSVRDREYYGYTF. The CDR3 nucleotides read TGCAGCGTAAGGGACAGAGAGTACTATGGCTACACCTTC. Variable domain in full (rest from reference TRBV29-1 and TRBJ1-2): SAVISQKPSRDICQRGTSLTIQCQVDSQVTMMFWYRQQPGQSLTLIATANQGSEATYESGFVIDKFPISRPNLTFSTLTVSNMSPEDSSIYLCSVRDREYYGYTFGSGTRLTVV.

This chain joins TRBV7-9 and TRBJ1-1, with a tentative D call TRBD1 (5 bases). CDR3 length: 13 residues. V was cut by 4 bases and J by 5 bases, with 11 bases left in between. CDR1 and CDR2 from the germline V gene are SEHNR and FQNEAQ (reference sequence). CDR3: CASSSLGGTEAFF. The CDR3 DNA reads TGTGCCAGCAGCTCTCTCGGGGGAACTGAAGCTTTCTTT.

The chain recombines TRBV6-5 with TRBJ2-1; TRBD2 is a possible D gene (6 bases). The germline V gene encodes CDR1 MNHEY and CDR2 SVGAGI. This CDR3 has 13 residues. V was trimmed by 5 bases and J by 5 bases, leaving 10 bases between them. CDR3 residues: CASSRIADNEQFF. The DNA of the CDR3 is TGTGCCAGCAGTAGGATAGCGGACAATGAGCAGTTCTTC.

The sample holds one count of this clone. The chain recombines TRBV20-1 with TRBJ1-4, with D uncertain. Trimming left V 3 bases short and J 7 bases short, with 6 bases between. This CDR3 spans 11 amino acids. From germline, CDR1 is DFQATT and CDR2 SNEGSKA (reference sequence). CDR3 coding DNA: TGCAGTGCTAGTCTAGGTGAAAAACTGTTTTTT. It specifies CSASLGEKLFF.